These 20 T cell receptor beta chains were all obtained from the same sample, sequenced in a study of CD4 and CD8 cells across lung adenocarcinoma regions. One entry per CDR3 protein, called by TCRdb with MiXCR from the PCR reads. The sample shows around 9,700 distinct CDR3 sequences, approximately 55% of them seen only once. Sequenced sample: CD4+ T cells from the center of a lung tumor. These receptors originate from a male donor with lung adenocarcinoma. The CD4 and CD8 labels of this study may be unreliable.

This clonotype has just a few counts. The rearrangement uses TRBV4-1 and TRBJ2-1; 8 nucleotides line up with TRBD2. Germline V gene sequence: CDR1 MGHRA, CDR2 YSYEKL. V lost 4 bases and J lost 0; bases outside the gene matches: 2. The CDR3 is made up of 15 amino acids. Here the CDR3 DNA reads TGCGCCAGCAGCCGAGGGACTAGCTCCTACAATGAGCAGTTCTTC. Residues: CASSRGTSSYNEQFF.

This clonotype has only a few counts. The chain combines TRBV6-1 with TRBJ2-4; D ambiguous. The J call may be incorrect, as the DNA end agrees better with TRBJ2-7. Germline-derived CDR1 and CDR2 are MNHNS and SASEGT. The CDR3 totals 15 residues. For the CDR3, the DNA is TGTGCCAGCAGTGACGGACCGCCTGGCCTCTACGAGCAGTACTTC. Encoded protein: CASSDGPPGLYEQYF.

Comment on this clonotype: The germline gene is not matched at one end of the junction; a read error may be the cause. This chain links TRBV12-3 or TRBV12-4 with TRBJ1-2; weak D call: TRBD1 (5 bases). The CDR3 is made up of 12 amino acids. CDR3 nucleotides: TGTTCCAGCAGCGGGGGGTTCTATGGCTACACCTTC. It translates to CSSSGGFYGYTF.

The rearrangement links TRBV27 to TRBJ2-1; tentative D call: TRBD2 (6 bases). V was trimmed by 0 bases and J by 4 bases, leaving 10 bases between them. Germline lookup yields CDR1 MNHEY and CDR2 SMNVEV (reference sequence). The CDR3 has 15 amino acids. The CDR3 is CASSLSARGYNEQFF. CDR3 nucleotide sequence: TGTGCCAGCAGTTTATCGGCGCGGGGATACAATGAGCAGTTCTTC.

V and J are TRBV6-5 and TRBJ2-5, with D hard to call. The DNA matches TRBJ2-7 better at its end, which makes the J call doubtful. The CDR3 contains 14 residues. Germline-derived CDR1 and CDR2 are MNHEY and SVGAGI. Here the CDR3 DNA reads TGTGCCAGCAGTTACGGCTCGCGGAACTACGAGCAGTACTTC. Its translation is CASSYGSRNYEQYF.

Comment on this clonotype: Since the CDR3 does not end with the conserved phenylalanine or tryptophan, this likely comes from a read error. V usage is TRBV11-3 and J usage is TRBJ2-1; possibly TRBD1 or TRBD2 for D (5 bases each). The J call may be faulty, since TRBJ2-7 better matches the DNA end. Germline V gene data show CDR1 as SGHNT and CDR2 as YENEEA. The CDR3 sequence is 14 residues long. CDR3 amino acids: CASSPMGDPPEQYL. The CDR3 coding sequence is TGTGCCAGCAGCCCCATGGGGGATCCCCCCGAGCAGTACCTC.

V is TRBV6-1 and J is TRBJ2-1, with D perhaps matching TRBD1 (5 bases). CDR1 is MNHNS and CDR2 is SASEGT in the germline V gene. The V gene lost 2 bases and the J gene lost 0 bases, with 5 bases spanning the gap. The CDR3 is 14 residues long. CDR3 nucleotide sequence: TGTGCCAGCAGTGAACAGGGCTCCTACAATGAGCAGTTCTTC. It translates to CASSEQGSYNEQFF.

This clonotype was detected ten times or more. The chain couples TRBV27 to TRBJ2-7; D gene uncertain. Germline V CDR1 and CDR2: MNHEY, SMNVEV (reference sequence). CDR3 length equals 15 residues. Trimming removed 2 bases from V and 2 bases from J, with 13 bases in between. CDR3 sequence (DNA): TGTGCCAGCAGTTTAAATGGTGTGGGTCCCTACGAGCAGTACTTC. This translates into CASSLNGVGPYEQYF.

A remark on this clonotype: It is unclear where the CDR3 begins or ends on the DNA, so no DNA is shown, and the CDR3 is as TCRdb lists it. This chain uses TRBV6-1 with TRBJ2-1; whether TRBD1, the table's D call, matches the DNA was not checked. The CDR3 is made up of 20 amino acids, end residues included. The V gene's germline CDR1 is MNHNS and CDR2 SASEGT. This CDR3 reads CASSESFVGGGAVSTGEQFF.

This clonotype showed up just a few times. It may be a read error: a sequence one base away is much more abundant. The chain carries TRBV6-1 and TRBJ2-4, with a possible D match to TRBD2 (6 bases). With 8 bases removed from V and 13 bases from J, the gap between germline ends came to 24 bases. Germline CDR1 MNHNS, CDR2 SASEGT. The CDR3 runs 14 residues. CDR3 residues: CASGPGLAYNEQYF. The CDR3 region has the DNA TGTGCCAGCGGTCCCGGGCTAGCGTACAATGAGCAGTACTTC.

At least ten counts were recorded for this clonotype. The chain recombines TRBV6-5 with TRBJ2-1; 10 bases are shared with TRBD2. The ends lost 7 bases at V and 3 bases at J; junction bases unmatched: 6. CDR1 is MNHEY and CDR2 is SVGAGI in the germline V gene. The CDR3 sequence is 15 residues long. CDR3 nucleotide sequence: TGTGCCAGCATTTCCGGGACTAGCGTCTACAATGAGCAGTTCTTC. Protein sequence: CASISGTSVYNEQFF.

This clonotype was detected once. The genes are TRBV6-1 and TRBJ2-5; no definite D call. The DNA end is a closer match to TRBJ2-7, so the J assignment may be wrong. The length of the CDR3 is 13 residues. Germline lookup yields CDR1 MNHNS and CDR2 SASEGT. The DNA of the CDR3 is TGTGCCAGCAGTGAAGACCACGCCTACGAGCAGTACTTC. This gives the protein CASSEDHAYEQYF.

This clonotype was seen a few times. The gene calls are TRBV4-2 and TRBJ1-2, with D uncertain. The CDR3 extends over 14 amino acids. V lost 0 bases, J lost 0 bases, and 5 bases lay in between. Germline V gene sequence: CDR1 LGHNA, CDR2 YNFKEQ. In nucleotides, the CDR3 is TGTGCCAGCAGCCAAGATCTGGCTAACTATGGCTACACCTTC. It translates to CASSQDLANYGYTF.

This clonotype was counted ten times or more. The gene calls are TRBV6-1 and TRBJ1-4; 7 bases line up with TRBD1. The CDR3 length is 15 residues. Germline trimming cut 7 bases from V and 7 bases from J; bases unmatched to any gene: 12. The germline V gene has CDR1 MNHNS and CDR2 SASEGT. As DNA, the CDR3 is TGTGCCAGCACCAAACAGGGGTTTAAGGTTGAAAAACTGTTTTTT. As protein: CASTKQGFKVEKLFF.

The chain couples TRBV6-1 to TRBJ2-5; D call uncertain. The CDR3 is 13 residues long. Germline V gives CDR1 MNHNS, CDR2 SASEGT. V lost 6 bases, J lost 1 base, and 9 bases lay in between. DNA for the CDR3: TGTGCCAGCAGACAGACGGGCCAAGAGACCCAGTACTTC. Translation: CASRQTGQETQYF.

The chain is built from TRBV7-8 and TRBJ1-2; D is unclear. V was trimmed by 3 bases and J by 6 bases, leaving 5 bases between them. CDR3 size: 11 residues. Per the germline V gene, CDR1 is SGHVS and CDR2 is FQNEAQ. CDR3: CASSLKDGYTF. In DNA form, the CDR3 reads TGTGCCAGCAGCTTGAAGGATGGCTACACCTTC. The entire variable domain, with the rest obtained from reference TRBV7-8 and TRBJ1-2, is as follows: GAGVSQSPRYKVAKRGQDVALRCDPISGHVSLFWYQQALGQGPEFLTYFQNEAQLDKSGLPSDRFFAERPEGSVSTLKIQRTQQEDSAVYLCASSLKDGYTFGSGTRLTVV.

This clonotype was seen repeatedly, ten times or more. The chain uses TRBV6-1 and TRBJ1-6; TRBD1 matches 7 bases. The CDR3 is 14 residues long. Losses at the gene ends were 6 bases for V and 5 bases for J; bases not matched to a gene: 4. Germline values: CDR1 MNHNS, CDR2 SASEGT. This CDR3 reads CASRGQSNNSPLHF. CDR3 nucleotides: TGTGCCAGCAGGGGACAGAGTAATAATTCACCCCTCCACTTT.

This clonotype was counted between two and nine times. The chain uses TRBV10-1 and TRBJ2-1; unclear D gene. Trimming took off 4 bases at V and 5 bases at J, with 15 bases between the two ends. CDR3 length: 15 residues. CDR1 is WNHNN and CDR2 is SYGVQD in the germline V gene (reference sequence). CDR3 DNA sequence: TGCGCCAGCAGTGTAAGTCGACGGCCCCACAATGAGCAGTTCTTC. Translated, it gives CASSVSRRPHNEQFF.

By its share, this clonotype is medium-sized. V is TRBV6-1 and J is TRBJ2-1; 7 bases agree with TRBD1. This CDR3 contains 13 residues. After removal of 6 bases from V and 3 bases from J, the junction contained 2 bases not matched to a gene. Per germline, CDR1 MNHNS and CDR2 SASEGT. The CDR3 loop reads CASSRDSYNEQFF. The CDR3 nucleotides read TGTGCCAGCAGCCGGGACAGCTACAATGAGCAGTTCTTC.

In its sample, this clonotype was seen once. The chain carries TRBV7-9 and TRBJ2-1; possibly TRBD1 for D (6 bases). The J call may not be correct, given that the DNA end is closer to TRBJ2-7. The V gene's germline CDR1 is SEHNR and CDR2 FQNEAQ (reference sequence). This CDR3 is built from 16 residues. The CDR3 DNA reads TGTGCCAGCAGCTTAGGGGCCGCAGGGGCTGTCTACGAGCAGTACTTC. This codes for CASSLGAAGAVYEQYF.